This T cell receptor beta chain stems from a study of shared clonotypes between healthy human individuals. Notes on the study in general: Generation probabilities of non-shared clonotypes were lower (relative to those shared by all four donors).

Each of the donors was a healthy adult who was HIV-negative and had not had a recent acute infection or vaccination. CDR1 and CDR2 (germline): KGHSH, LQKENI. This CDR3 has 18 amino acids. V trimming: 5 bases; J trimming: 1 base; junction bases outside the gene matches: 14. Points on this clone: Its antigen is unidentified.

Per the original data handling: Junction-only immunoSEQ sequences carried no quality scores, so filtering differed. Method: immunoSEQ multiplex PCR; TCRdb's copy keeps in-frame clones and lacks some. V, J and clone size derive from that table, while D and trimming were established from the DNA sequence. The sample shows approximately 1,500,000 clones, around 98% of them seen only once. The sequencing input was naive CD4+ T cells sorted from blood. The subset: CD45RA+ positively selected. This sequence was found in a young man in good health. The rearrangement uses TRBV18 and TRBJ2-1, with 7 bases lining up with TRBD2. CDR3 DNA: TGTGCCAGCTCAGCCTCTGGGGGGGAGTCGTGGTCCTACAATGAGCAGTTCTTC. Translated, it gives CASSASGGESWSYNEQFF.